This T cell receptor (beta chain) came from a study of blood T cell repertoires in COVID-19. In the study overall: Material from acute and convalescent COVID-19 was sourced from the United States, Italy and Spain. Sources were T cells, B-cell-depleted T cells, or PBMCs; the material itself was cDNA or gDNA.

Methods used by the authors: Scientists estimated how many nucleated cells there were by amplifying reference gene primers. The data were produced by immunoSEQ multiplex PCR, yet TCRdb's version contains in-frame clones alone and is incomplete. V, J and clone size are those of that table, while D and trimming were read from the DNA. This table holds 150,000 to 170,000 clones, roughly 89% found once. The sequenced sample was peripheral blood. The clonotype comes from a man over 45 with acute or convalescent COVID-19.

CDR3 sequence (DNA): TGTGCCAGCAGCTTAACCGTCGAGGGAATTAGCAATCAGCCCCAGCATTTT. This encodes CASSLTVEGISNQPQHF. The rearrangement uses TRBV11-2 and TRBJ1-5; D is uncertain. Trimming left V 2 bases short and J 0 bases short, with 14 bases between. Per the germline V gene, CDR1 is SGHAT and CDR2 is FQNNGV. This CDR3 comprises 17 residues.